What follows is one TCR beta chain and its context. The V end was cut by 2 bases, the J end by 7 bases, with 12 bases between. Looked up from germline, CDR1 is MNHEY and CDR2 is SVGAGI. The CDR3 length is 14 residues. PCR was performed using 60 Vbeta and 13 Jbeta primers. Sequenced by immunoSEQ multiplex PCR; TCRdb stores in-frame clones only, minus some. The sample lists 150,000 to 200,000 clones, around 76% occurring once. This entry belongs to a study of cytomegalovirus exposure and HLA in healthy donors. This clonotype was obtained from a woman aged 40 to 49 in good health and CMV-seronegative. The rearrangement links TRBV6-5 to TRBJ2-1; perhaps TRBD1 as D (5 bases). Sequenced input: PBMCs. This CDR3 reads CASSYRQGWNEQFF. The CDR3 DNA follows: TGTGCCAGCAGTTACCGTCAGGGTTGGAATGAGCAGTTCTTC.